This T cell receptor beta chain derives from a study of beta chain features in type 1 diabetes. For the study at large: No patient-donor differences in age, gender, total cells or subset yield.

The investigators reverse transcribed all of the isolated RNA, so they sequenced expressed TCRB transcripts. For naive, central memory and regulatory T cell samples, reads averaged roughly 3.6 million. Libraries were prepared by immunoSEQ multiplex PCR; TCRdb keeps only in-frame clonotypes and omits some of them. The data hold around 170,000 clones, with approximately 9.1% observed a single time. In germline, CDR1 is MDHEN, CDR2 SYDVKM. Trimming removed 5 bases at V and 0 bases at J, with 14 bases between. There are 15 residues in the CDR3. General study points: Shorter TCRB CDR3s, moderately but significantly so, were found in Type 1 diabetes patients in all four CD4+ subsets. Here, the possible influence of HLA type (on TCRB rearrangement) remained unresolved.

This clone was seen more than once but under ten times. Its specificity is not known. At the DNA level, this CDR3 is encoded by other sequences in the same sample as well. This receptor was taken from a woman in her 30s with type 1 diabetes. Sequencing was done on a sample of central memory CD4+ T cells from blood. The chain recombines TRBV28 with TRBJ2-7, with unresolved D. CDR3 coding DNA: TGTGCCAGCAGTCCGCCTACCGGGTTCTCCTACGAGCAGTACTTC. It translates to CASSPPTGFSYEQYF. The full variable domain, rest sourced from reference TRBV28 and TRBJ2-7, is DVKVTQSSRYLVKRTGEKVFLECVQDMDHENMFWYRQDPGLGLRLIYFSYDVKMKEKGDIPEGYSVSREKKERFSLILESASTNQTSMYLCASSPPTGFSYEQYFGPGTRLTVT.